This TCR beta chain was identified during a study of T-cell reconstitution after alpha-beta-depleted transplantation in children. This clonotype was seen at least ten times. The CDR3 has 12 residues. Trimming cost V 6 bases and J 3 bases, with 10 bases left between them. Per germline, CDR1 DFQATT and CDR2 SNEGSKA (reference sequence). Unique molecular identifiers were built into the TCRbeta library. Using its own MiXCR run on the PCR reads, TCRdb lists one record per CDR3 protein. The sample has about 15,000 distinct CDR3 sequences, approximately 13% seen once. This chain connects TRBV20-1 to TRBJ2-3, with D unclear. The sequence came from a boy less than two years old who had a stem cell transplant for Wiskott-Aldrich syndrome, so the T cells may come from the graft donor. The specimen comprised PBMCs, mostly from graft donor cells, sampled 180 days after TCRalphabeta/CD19-depleted stem cell transplant. This CDR3 reads CSAVRVTDTQYF. CDR3 nucleotide sequence: TGCAGTGCGGTTCGAGTAACAGATACGCAGTATTTT.